The source of this T cell receptor (beta chain) is a study of blood T cell repertoires in COVID-19 (dated by TCRdb to 2020 to 2021). Concerning the study at large: Samples from collaborators originated in the United States, Italy and Spain and spanned both the acute and convalescent phases of COVID-19. The sample metadata nearly always contained a de-identified subject ID, COVID-19 status, age in years and sex. The dataset comprised deeply sampled blood TCRbeta repertoires from subjects exposed to, actively infected with, or recovered from COVID-19. The repertoires were released in a freely available public database meant as a resource for research on the immune response to SARS-CoV-2. Samples came from the ongoing ImmuneRACE study (first 160 participants) plus 1,254 subjects from 6 global collaborators. The prospective study material was composed of cDNA or gDNA derived from T cells, B-cell-depleted T cells, or PBMCs. Where HLA class I and class II types were available, the types were taken from metadata supplied by the sample provider, not from assay-based typing. Broad study findings and their caveats: The quantity of clinical and demographic metadata differed by source and by participant and was supplied without curation.

Collaborating institutions collected whole blood in K2EDTA tubes following their own protocols. For TCRbeta analysis, collaborators shipped samples in one of three forms: frozen whole blood, isolated PBMCs, or DNA extracted from either of those sample types. Looking up the germline V gene yields CDR1 SGHTS and CDR2 YDEGEE. Reading from cysteine to phenylalanine, the CDR3 counts 13 amino acids. Only the CDR3 portion is preserved as DNA: 39 bases, with reading frame beginning at the first base. Relative to germline, V is missing 0 bases and J is missing 6 bases, with 1 base of the junction outside any gene match. TCRbeta CDR3 regions were amplified from genomic DNA using the immunoSEQ Assay, a bias-controlled multiplex PCR. In the paper's pipeline: The number of nucleated cells in each sample was estimated from the amplification of reference gene primers within the assay. To quantify the absolute abundance of each unique TCRbeta CDR3 rearrangement, sequence reads were collapsed and filtered. For each sample, productive Simpson clonality was calculated as the square root of Simpson's diversity index across productive rearrangements. TCRdb took this table from immuneACCESS and kept in-frame rearrangements with V and J called. Such tables lack part of the clones; where checked against another copy, unresolved V genes explain under half of the gap, and the rest is unexplained. From that table come the V and J calls and clone size; the DNA was used to work out D and trimming. This sample lists more than 250,000 clones; approximately 87% were detected once. Less than 10% of the sample lies in the top ten.

Points on this clone: Its antigen is still unknown. No much larger clone exists at a distance of one base, and base qualities are not known.

The clonotype was recovered from a human donor in a cohort sampled during active COVID-19. The sequence is built from TRBV5-8 and TRBJ1-1; TRBD1 agrees with 8 junctional bases. The material sequenced was peripheral blood. DNA sequence: TGTGCCAGCAGCTTGGTACAGGGGGCTGAAGCTTTCTTT. Translated, it reads CASSLVQGAEAFF.